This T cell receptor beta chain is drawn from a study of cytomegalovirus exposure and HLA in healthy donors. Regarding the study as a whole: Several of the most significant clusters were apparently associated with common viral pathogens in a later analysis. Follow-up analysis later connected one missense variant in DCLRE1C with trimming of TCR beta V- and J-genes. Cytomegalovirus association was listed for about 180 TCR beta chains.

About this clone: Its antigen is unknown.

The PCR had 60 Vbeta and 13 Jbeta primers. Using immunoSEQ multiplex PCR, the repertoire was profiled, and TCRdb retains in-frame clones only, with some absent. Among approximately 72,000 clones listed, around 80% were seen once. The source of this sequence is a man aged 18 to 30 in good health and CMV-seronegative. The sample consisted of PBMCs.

As DNA, the CDR3 is TGTGCCAGCAGCCCTCTCGAGCGGGGGAAAGAGACCCAGTACTTC. This translates into CASSPLERGKETQYF. The rearrangement uses TRBV28 and TRBJ2-5, with 8 bases that match TRBD2. The V segment lost 6 bases and the J segment 3 bases; nucleotides outside the gene matches: 9. Germline values: CDR1 MDHEN, CDR2 SYDVKM. This CDR3 has 15 residues.